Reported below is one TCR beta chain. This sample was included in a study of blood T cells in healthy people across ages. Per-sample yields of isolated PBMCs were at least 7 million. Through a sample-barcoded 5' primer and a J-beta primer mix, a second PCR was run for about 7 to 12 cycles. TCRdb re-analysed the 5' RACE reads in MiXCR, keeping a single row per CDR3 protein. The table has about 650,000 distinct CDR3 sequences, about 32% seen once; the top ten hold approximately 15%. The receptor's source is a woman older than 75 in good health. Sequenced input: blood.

In nucleotides, the CDR3 is TGTGCCAGCTCACCACCAGGGGGGTATACGCAGTATTTT. This encodes CASSPPGGYTQYF. The chain links TRBV18 to TRBJ2-3; D might be TRBD1 or TRBD2, each matching 6 bases. The V gene's germline CDR1 is KGHSH and CDR2 LQKENI. The CDR3 spans 13 residues. V gave up 0 bases and J gave up 7 bases, with 8 bases separating them.